This T cell receptor (beta chain) is drawn from a study of blood T cells in healthy people across ages. General study points: More naive CD4+ cells and higher diversity were found in long-lived than in aged donors.

There are 13 residues in the CDR3. V dropped 5 bases and J dropped 5 bases, with 12 bases sitting between them. The V gene's germline CDR1 is SNHLY and CDR2 FYNNEI. This clonotype came up many times. Its antigen is currently unknown. Per sample, at least 5 micrograms of total RNA were extracted. Together with a sample-barcoded 5' primer, a J-beta primer mix was included in a second PCR lasting about 7 to 11 cycles. A 12-random-nucleotide template-switch adaptor tagged each cDNA molecule. At least 2.5 million CDR3-containing paired-end reads were obtained per sample. TCRdb fed the 5' RACE reads into MiXCR, producing one record per CDR3 protein. The data show 600,000 to 800,000 distinct CDR3 sequences, with around 21% seen just once and 3% to 4.5% held by the top ten.

This sequence originates from a man between 65 and 80 years old in good health. The sample taken for sequencing was blood. The rearrangement links TRBV2 to TRBJ2-5, with D perhaps matching TRBD1 (6 bases). This CDR3 reads CASSPTGRETQYF. CDR3 bases: TGTGCCAGCAGTCCGACAGGCCGGGAGACCCAGTACTTC.